A selection of T cell receptor beta chains follows, all from one sample in a study of identical twins. One entry per CDR3 protein results from TCRdb running MiXCR on the 5' RACE reads. The table includes about 660,000 distinct CDR3 sequences, roughly 8% detected once. These same data were also listed under a study on yellow fever vaccine responses in identical twins.

Material: PBMCs. The receptors shown here come from a woman aged 18-29 years in good health. Each CDR3 is given with its conserved first and last residue. Each record gives: J gene, V gene, D gene, clone size, CDR3 protein, CDR3 DNA. A D gene is named only where the DNA matches it firmly. The size field is filled for only some rows; it gives once, few, many or a size class.

>TRBJ2-4|TRBV7-2|NA|few
CASSWDFTGDIQYF
TGTGCCAGCAGCTGGGACTTTACTGGGGACATTCAGTACTTC
>TRBJ2-1|TRBV29-1|NA|few
CSVEPLGTLAFNEQFF
TGCAGCGTCGAACCCCTCGGGACCCTTGCTTTCAATGAGCAGTTCTTC
>TRBJ2-7|TRBV6-2/TRBV6-3|NA|NA
CASSSVGTVAYEQYF
TGTGCCAGCAGTTCGGTGGGGACGGTCGCCTACGAGCAGTACTTC
>TRBJ1-2|TRBV6-5|TRBD1|few
CASRQGILGYTF
TGTGCCAGCCGACAGGGGATATTGGGCTACACCTTC
>TRBJ2-5|TRBV20-1|TRBD2|NA
CSAPRGTSTPVETQYF
TGCAGTGCCCCAAGAGGGACTAGTACGCCAGTTGAGACCCAGTACTTC
>TRBJ1-4|TRBV7-9|TRBD1|few
CASSTGTGEIWREKLFF
TGTGCCAGCAGTACAGGGACAGGGGAAATTTGGCGTGAAAAACTGTTTTTT
>TRBJ2-3|TRBV7-9|TRBD2|few
CASSPGTITDTQYF
TGTGCCAGCAGCCCCGGGACTATCACAGATACGCAGTATTTT
>TRBJ2-3|TRBV3-1|TRBD2|NA
CASSRNPISTSGSDTQYF
TGTGCCAGCAGCCGGAATCCGATATCGACTAGCGGGTCAGATACGCAGTATTTT
>TRBJ1-1|TRBV7-9|NA|many
CASSTKAGNTEAFF
TGTGCCAGCAGCACCAAAGCGGGGAACACTGAAGCTTTCTTT
>TRBJ2-5|TRBV29-1|NA|many
CSVVGVGQETQYF
TGCAGCGTTGTAGGTGTCGGGCAAGAGACCCAGTACTTC
>TRBJ2-1|TRBV5-1|TRBD2|many
CASRTSGNNEQFF
TGCGCCAGCCGGACTAGCGGGAATAATGAGCAGTTCTTC
>TRBJ2-3|TRBV2|NA|few
CASSVQDTQYF
TGTGCCAGCAGTGTACAAGATACGCAGTATTTT
>TRBJ2-1|TRBV18|NA|few
CASSSLGRDNEQFF
TGTGCCAGCTCATCGTTGGGCAGAGACAATGAGCAGTTCTTC
>TRBJ1-6|TRBV20-1|NA|many
CSAPGDPYSPLHF
TGCAGTGCCCCAGGGGACCCCTATTCACCCCTCCACTTT
>TRBJ1-2|TRBV7-2|NA|NA
CASSSLTRQDYGYTF
TGTGCCAGCAGCTCCCTCACTCGACAAGACTATGGCTACACCTTC
>TRBJ2-3|TRBV7-9|TRBD2|few
CASSPTAGGTQYF
TGTGCCAGCAGCCCCACAGCGGGAGGTACGCAGTATTTT
>TRBJ2-7|TRBV4-2|TRBD1|few
CASSHLGTVSSYEQYF
TGTGCCAGCAGCCATCTTGGGACAGTGAGCTCCTACGAGCAGTACTTC
>TRBJ2-6|TRBV10-3|NA|few
CASQLGSGANVLTF
TGTGCCTCCCAGCTCGGCTCTGGGGCCAACGTCCTGACTTTC
>TRBJ2-2|TRBV3-1|TRBD2|NA
CASSQGRGHTGELFF
TGTGCCAGCAGCCAGGGGAGGGGACACACCGGGGAGCTGTTTTTT
>TRBJ2-4|TRBV12-3/TRBV12-4|NA|many
CASSSATLAKNIQYF
TGTGCCAGCAGTTCTGCGACGTTAGCCAAAAACATTCAGTACTTC
>TRBJ1-5|TRBV11-3|NA|NA
CASSLVVWDGNQPQHF
TGTGCCAGCAGCTTAGTCGTCTGGGACGGAAATCAGCCCCAGCATTTT
>TRBJ2-3|TRBV4-1|TRBD1|NA
CASSPEQGPYTDTQYF
TGCGCCAGCAGCCCAGAACAGGGGCCCTACACAGATACGCAGTATTTT
>TRBJ2-1|TRBV6-4|NA|few
CASSDFVGARFF
TGTGCCAGCAGTGACTTCGTTGGGGCTCGGTTCTTC
>TRBJ2-2|TRBV5-1|NA|NA
CASSSQVGTGELFF
TGCGCCAGCAGCTCCCAGGTGGGAACCGGGGAGCTGTTTTTT
>TRBJ2-5|TRBV5-6|TRBD2|NA
CASSSGLAGERIQETQYF
TGTGCCAGCAGCTCCGGACTAGCGGGGGAGAGAATCCAAGAGACCCAGTACTTC
>TRBJ2-3|TRBV10-3|TRBD2|many
CAILPGAGAGSTDTQYF
TGTGCCATCCTCCCCGGCGCGGGAGCGGGGAGCACAGATACGCAGTATTTT
>TRBJ1-5|TRBV4-1|NA|NA
CASSHQPGLDQPQHF
TGCGCCAGCAGCCACCAGCCGGGGCTCGATCAGCCCCAGCATTTT
>TRBJ1-2|TRBV29-1|NA|NA
CSVDQRDYGYTF
TGCAGCGTTGACCAGAGGGACTATGGCTACACCTTC
>TRBJ2-7|TRBV20-1|NA|many
CSARQGRDYEQYF
TGCAGTGCTAGACAGGGAAGGGACTACGAGCAGTACTTC
>TRBJ2-7|TRBV11-2|NA|few
CASSLRRLPTYEQYF
TGTGCCAGCAGCTTACGTCGCTTGCCTACCTACGAGCAGTACTTC
>TRBJ2-3|TRBV20-1|TRBD2|NA
CSAPDSGPGTDTQYF
TGCAGTGCGCCAGATAGCGGGCCGGGCACAGATACGCAGTATTTT
>TRBJ2-5|TRBV28|NA|few
CASSSLKAAPETQYF
TGTGCCAGCAGTTCCCTCAAGGCGGCCCCAGAGACCCAGTACTTC
>TRBJ1-2|TRBV20-1|NA|NA
CSASGGASLHGYTF
TGCAGTGCTAGTGGAGGGGCCAGCCTCCATGGCTACACCTTC
>TRBJ2-1|TRBV11-2|NA|few
CASSPAAYSYNEQFF
TGTGCCAGCAGCCCGGCAGCCTACTCCTACAATGAGCAGTTCTTC
>TRBJ2-2|TRBV5-1|NA|many
CASSPQTGNTGELFF
TGCGCCAGCAGCCCCCAAACAGGAAATACCGGGGAGCTGTTTTTT
>TRBJ2-7|TRBV4-3|NA|NA
CASSQDFTVLSYEQYF
TGCGCCAGCAGCCAAGATTTCACAGTCCTGTCCTACGAGCAGTACTTC
>TRBJ2-2|TRBV11-2|NA|few
CASSPLVGAGELFF
TGTGCCAGCAGCCCGCTGGTGGGGGCCGGGGAGCTGTTTTTT
>TRBJ2-4|TRBV19|NA|NA
CASSIGQGWAKNIQYF
TGTGCCAGTAGTATTGGCCAGGGATGGGCCAAAAACATTCAGTACTTC
>TRBJ2-1|TRBV18|NA|NA
CASSPDLYNEQFF
TGTGCCAGCTCACCAGACTTATACAATGAGCAGTTCTTC
>TRBJ2-7|TRBV28|NA|many
CASQDTSYEQYF
TGTGCCAGCCAAGACACGTCCTACGAGCAGTACTTC
>TRBJ2-5|TRBV10-3|TRBD1|NA
CAISEGDRGRETQYF
TGTGCCATCAGTGAGGGGGACAGGGGACGAGAGACCCAGTACTTC
>TRBJ2-1|TRBV4-3|NA|many
CASSPGRLVWDEQFF
TGCGCCAGCAGCCCAGGAAGACTAGTTTGGGATGAGCAGTTCTTC
>TRBJ1-2|TRBV5-1|NA|NA
CASSLADGPPGGGYTF
TGCGCCAGCAGCTTGGCAGACGGACCGCCGGGAGGTGGCTACACCTTC
>TRBJ2-5|TRBV28|NA|NA
CASSSSIETQYF
TGTGCCAGCAGTTCATCAATAGAGACCCAGTACTTC
>TRBJ2-2|TRBV20-1|NA|many
CSARDESWGQNTGELFF
TGCAGTGCTAGAGATGAGAGCTGGGGACAGAACACCGGGGAGCTGTTTTTT
>TRBJ1-4|TRBV3-1|NA|NA
CASSQGGRRNEKLFF
TGTGCCAGCAGCCAAGGCGGGAGGAGGAATGAAAAACTGTTTTTT
>TRBJ2-5|TRBV7-8|NA|NA
CASSLGTVPSETQYF
TGTGCCAGCAGCTTAGGGACCGTGCCATCAGAGACCCAGTACTTC
>TRBJ2-2|TRBV29-1|NA|many
CSVEERGAAGELFF
TGCAGCGTTGAAGAAAGGGGAGCGGCCGGGGAGCTGTTTTTT
>TRBJ2-3|TRBV10-1|NA|few
CASSDRGEADTQYF
TGCGCCAGCAGTGACAGGGGAGAAGCAGATACGCAGTATTTT
>TRBJ2-3|TRBV7-2|NA|NA
CASSLVRRLALTDTQYF
TGTGCCAGCAGCTTAGTCCGTCGGCTAGCGTTAACAGATACGCAGTATTTT
>TRBJ1-1|TRBV5-1|NA|few
CASSLGGAGDTEAFF
TGCGCCAGCAGCTTGGGCGGGGCGGGGGACACTGAAGCTTTCTTT
>TRBJ1-5|TRBV19|NA|few
CASRSWSGDQPQHF
TGTGCCAGTAGGAGTTGGTCAGGGGATCAGCCCCAGCATTTT
>TRBJ2-7|TRBV20-1|TRBD1|many
CSARGQGTYEQYF
TGCAGTGCTAGAGGACAGGGGACCTACGAGCAGTACTTC
>TRBJ2-1|TRBV20-1|TRBD2|many
CSATGLAGRATYNEQFF
TGCAGTGCTACCGGACTAGCGGGCCGAGCCACGTACAATGAGCAGTTCTTC